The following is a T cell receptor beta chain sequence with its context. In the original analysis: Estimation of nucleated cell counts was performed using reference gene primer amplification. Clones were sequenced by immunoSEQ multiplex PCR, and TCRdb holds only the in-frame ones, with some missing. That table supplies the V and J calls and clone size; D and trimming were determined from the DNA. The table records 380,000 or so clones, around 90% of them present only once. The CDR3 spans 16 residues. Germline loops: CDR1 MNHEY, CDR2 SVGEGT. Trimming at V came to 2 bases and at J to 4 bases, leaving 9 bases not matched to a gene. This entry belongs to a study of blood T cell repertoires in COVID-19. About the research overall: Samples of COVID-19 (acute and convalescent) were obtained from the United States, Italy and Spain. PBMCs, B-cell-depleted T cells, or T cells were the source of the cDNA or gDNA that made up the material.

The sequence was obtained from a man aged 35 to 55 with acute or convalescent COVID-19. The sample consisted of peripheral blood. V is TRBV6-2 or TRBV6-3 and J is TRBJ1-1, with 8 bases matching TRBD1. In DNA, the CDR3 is TGTGCCAGCAGTTACGAGGGCAGGGGGCAGGTCACTGAAGCTTTCTTT. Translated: CASSYEGRGQVTEAFF.